These 4 T cell receptor beta chains were sequenced from one sample in a study of T-cell memory formation after mild COVID-19. A single record per CDR3 protein comes from TCRdb applying MiXCR to the 5' RACE reads. The data hold under 300,000 distinct CDR3 sequences, with about 20% observed a single time. Sequencing was carried out using PBMCs or a T cell subset sorted from them (not recorded which). Source of these receptors: a man aged 18 to 29 who had mild COVID-19 (a few samples of this study predate the infection). Cell type and time point are not known.

This chain links TRBV11-2 with TRBJ2-2; TRBD2 agrees at 9 bases. The CDR3 runs to 14 residues. CDR1 SGHAT and CDR2 FQNNGV come from the germline V gene. V lost 6 bases and J lost 5; bases outside the gene matches: 4. The CDR3, as DNA: TGTGCCAGCAGTGCGGGGGGGAGGACCGGGGAGCTGTTTTTT. Translation: CASSAGGRTGELFF.

This clonotype occurred a few times. This chain connects TRBV11-2 to TRBJ2-7; D gene unclear. With 2 bases removed from V and 5 bases from J, the gap between germline ends came to 10 bases. Per the germline V gene, CDR1 is SGHAT and CDR2 is FQNNGV. This CDR3 has 13 residues. CDR3 loop: CASSLPGLDEQYV. The CDR3 DNA sequence: TGTGCCAGCAGCTTACCCGGGTTGGACGAGCAGTACGTC.

This clonotype turned up a few times. V and J are TRBV2 and TRBJ1-2, with 7 bases that match TRBD1. This CDR3 is built from 13 residues. The V gene end was trimmed by 6 bases and the J gene end by 3 bases; junction bases not matched to a gene: 4. The germline V gene encodes CDR1 SNHLY and CDR2 FYNNEI. The CDR3 coding sequence is TGTGCCAGCAGGGGGGACAGCCACTATGGCTACACCTTC. This translates into CASRGDSHYGYTF.

The chain carries TRBV18 and TRBJ2-7; the match to TRBD1 covers 7 bases. CDR3 size: 13 residues. The germline gives CDR1 KGHSH, CDR2 LQKENI. Trimming took 4 bases from V and 5 from J; bases not matched to a gene: 5. CDR3 residues: CASSLDRVNEQYF. In DNA form, the CDR3 reads TGTGCCAGCTCACTCGACAGGGTGAACGAGCAGTACTTC.